The clone carrying this T cell receptor beta chain was counted a single time. This sample was taken from a study of blood T cell repertoires in COVID-19. Looking at the study overall: Nucleic acid was either cDNA or gDNA, and it came from T cells, B-cell-depleted T cells, or PBMCs.

The length of the CDR3 is 15 residues. Germline CDR1 is SGHVS and CDR2 is FQNEAQ. V lost 1 base, J lost 7 bases, and 10 bases stayed unmatched. In the original analysis: Using reference gene primer amplification, nucleated cell counts were estimated. Some clones are missing from TCRdb's copy, which holds only in-frame ones; the method was immunoSEQ multiplex PCR. That table supplies the V and J calls and clone size; D and trimming were determined from the DNA. The table includes around 75,000 clones, roughly 90% detected once. The chain joins TRBV7-8 to TRBJ2-7; 7 positions match TRBD2. This clonotype was sampled from a human donor in a cohort sampled during active COVID-19. Sequenced sample: peripheral blood. CDR3 sequence (DNA): TGTGCCAGCAGCTTAGAGGGCGGGGGTTTATCGGAGCAGTACTTC. It codes for CASSLEGGGLSEQYF.